These 32 T cell receptor beta chains share one sample of origin, sequenced in a study of blood T cell repertoires in COVID-19. Only in-frame clones appear in the TCRdb table, and some are missing; sequencing was by immunoSEQ multiplex PCR. Of tens of thousands of clones in the sample, about nine tenths were seen once. Sequenced: peripheral blood. The receptors derive from a human donor in a cohort sampled during active COVID-19.

There are a few counts of this clone. This chain connects TRBV3-1 (or the pseudogene TRBV3-2) to TRBJ2-2; D is perhaps TRBD1 (7 bases). Germline V gene data show CDR1 as LGHDT and CDR2 as YNNKEL (reference sequence). The V end was cut by 7 bases, the J end by 5 bases, with 14 bases between. This CDR3 spans 14 amino acids. The CDR3 DNA reads as TGTGCCAGCACCCAGCAGGGGGGTACCGGGGAGCTGTTTTTT. Encoded protein: CASTQQGGTGELFF.

The chain recombines TRBV5-6 with TRBJ2-7; weak D call: TRBD2 (6 bases). Germline-derived CDR1 and CDR2 are SGHDT and YYEEEE. The V and J ends lost 2 bases and 6 bases respectively, with 9 bases between them. CDR3 size: 12 residues. The CDR3 DNA reads as TGTGCCAGCAGCTTTGGGGGGTCCGAGCAGTACTTC. Protein: CASSFGGSEQYF.

The genes are TRBV5-1 and TRBJ2-3, with D perhaps TRBD2 (6 bases). V was clipped by 0 bases and J by 0 bases, with 11 bases between them. Germline V CDR1 and CDR2: SGHRS, YFSETQ. The CDR3 contains 16 residues. The CDR3 protein is CASSLGSGTSTDTQYF. The CDR3 nucleotides are TGCGCCAGCAGCTTGGGTTCGGGGACTAGCACAGATACGCAGTATTTT.

V usage is TRBV7-2 and J usage is TRBJ2-4; D might be TRBD2 (6 bases). This CDR3 has 14 residues. CDR1 is SGHTA, CDR2 FQGNSA, per germline. V lost 7 bases, J lost 9 bases, and 19 bases lay in between. Here the CDR3 DNA reads TGTGCCAGCACCCCCAGTGGAGGGATGGGCATTCAGTACTTC. Translating it yields CASTPSGGMGIQYF.

The chain uses TRBV4-1 and TRBJ2-1; D remains ambiguous. Between the trimmed V and J ends, which lost 1 base and 6 bases, there was a span of 7 bases. Per the germline V gene, CDR1 is MGHRA and CDR2 is YSYEKL. The CDR3 totals 13 residues. The CDR3 sequence is CASSQVNGNEQFF. The CDR3 coding sequence is TGCGCCAGCAGCCAAGTTAACGGCAATGAGCAGTTCTTC.

The CDR3 DNA is TGTGCCAGCAGCCGCCTAGCGGGAGGGCCTGTTGTCTTCGATGAGCAGTTCTTC. Its protein product is CASSRLAGGPVVFDEQFF. The rearrangement links TRBV11-2 to TRBJ2-1, with 12 bases fitting TRBD2. This CDR3 contains 18 residues. J gave up 8 bases and V 5 bases, and 16 bases lay outside the gene matches. The V gene's germline CDR1 is SGHAT and CDR2 FQNNGV.

This chain connects TRBV28 to TRBJ2-4; no definite D call. The germline V and J ends were trimmed by 8 bases and 8 bases, with 19 bases remaining between them. CDR1 and CDR2 (germline): MDHEN, SYDVKM. The CDR3 contains 14 residues. The CDR3 is CASASYDKEYIQYF. Written as DNA, the CDR3 is TGTGCCAGCGCCAGTTATGACAAAGAATACATTCAGTACTTC.

The CDR3 loop is CASSPTGTLNTGELFF. For the CDR3, the DNA is TGTGCCAGCAGCCCTACCGGGACACTGAACACCGGGGAGCTGTTTTTT. The gene calls are TRBV5-4 and TRBJ2-2, with D perhaps matching TRBD1 (6 bases). V gave up 4 bases and J gave up 1 base, with 14 bases separating them. The V gene's germline CDR1 is SGHNT and CDR2 YYREEE (reference sequence). This CDR3 contains 16 residues. Drawing the rest from reference TRBV5-4 and TRBJ2-2, the complete variable domain is ETGVTQSPTHLIKTRGQQVTLRCSSQSGHNTVSWYQQALGQGPQFIFQYYREEENGRGNFPPRFSGLQFPNYSSELNVNALELDDSALYLCASSPTGTLNTGELFFGEGSRLTVL.

This rearrangement joins TRBV6-5 to TRBJ1-5; the match to TRBD1 covers 10 bases. The CDR3 sequence is 14 residues long. The J segment lost 8 bases and the V segment lost 6 bases, leaving 7 bases of the junction unmatched. CDR1 MNHEY and CDR2 SVGAGI come from the germline V gene. The CDR3 sequence: CASRKTGGVKPQHF. DNA of the CDR3: TGTGCCAGCAGGAAGACAGGGGGCGTGAAGCCCCAGCATTTT.

The V call is TRBV21-1, the J call TRBJ2-5; the table's D call, TRBD2, has no DNA check behind it. TRBV21-1 is described as a pseudogene. The CDR3 contains 16 residues. CDR3 nucleotide sequence: TGTGCCAGCAGCAAAGGAGCTGGTAGCCTCCAAGAGACCCAGTACTTC. Translation gives CASSKGAGSLQETQYF.

This chain connects TRBV7-6 to TRBJ2-3; TRBD1 aligns across 9 bases. Germline trimming cut 5 bases from V and 4 bases from J; bases unmatched to any gene: 7. Looked up from germline, CDR1 is SGHVS and CDR2 is FNYEAQ. CDR3 size: 15 residues. CDR3 sequence: CASSRGQGVADTQYF. CDR3 nucleotides: TGTGCCAGCAGCCGGGGACAGGGAGTTGCAGATACGCAGTATTTT.

The genes are TRBV7-9 and TRBJ1-1; TRBD1 matches at 11 bases. Germline CDR1 SEHNR, CDR2 FQNEAQ (reference sequence). CDR3 size: 15 residues. The V segment lost 9 bases and the J segment 6 bases; nucleotides outside the gene matches: 12. The CDR3 is CASQVGTGGLAEAFF. Here the CDR3 DNA reads TGTGCCAGTCAAGTGGGGACAGGGGGTCTCGCTGAAGCTTTCTTT.

The chain carries TRBV11-2 and TRBJ2-4, with 7 bases matching TRBD1. V gave up 4 bases and J gave up 0 bases; unmatched junction bases: 6. The CDR3 contains 16 residues. Germline V lookup: CDR1 SGHAT, CDR2 FQNNGV. Written as DNA, the CDR3 is TGTGCCAGCAGCTCCTACAGGGGAATAGCCAAAAACATTCAGTACTTC. Residues: CASSSYRGIAKNIQYF.

The chain employs TRBV5-4 and TRBJ2-7; the match to TRBD1 covers 7 bases. The CDR3 totals 15 residues. CDR1 is SGHNT and CDR2 is YYREEE in the germline V gene (reference sequence). The ends lost 3 bases at V and 3 bases at J; junction bases unmatched: 9. The CDR3 sequence: CASSSRTGMFYEQYF. The CDR3 bases are TGTGCCAGCAGCTCCCGGACAGGCATGTTCTACGAGCAGTACTTC. Together with reference TRBV5-4 and TRBJ2-7, the CDR3 gives the full variable domain: ETGVTQSPTHLIKTRGQQVTLRCSSQSGHNTVSWYQQALGQGPQFIFQYYREEENGRGNFPPRFSGLQFPNYSSELNVNALELDDSALYLCASSSRTGMFYEQYFGPGTRLTVT.

V gene TRBV9 combines with J gene TRBJ2-7; 10 bases match TRBD1. This CDR3 contains 15 residues. The germline V gene encodes CDR1 SGDLS and CDR2 YYNGEE. Trimming removed 7 bases from V and 6 bases from J; junction bases left unmatched: 13. CDR3: CASLRPGQGKVEQYF. The CDR3 coding sequence is TGTGCCAGCCTAAGACCGGGACAGGGGAAAGTCGAGCAGTACTTC. Complete variable domain (other parts from reference TRBV9 and TRBJ2-7): DSGVTQTPKHLITATGQRVTLRCSPRSGDLSVYWYQQSLDQGLQFLIQYYNGEERAKGNILERFSAQQFPDLHSELNLSSLELGDSALYFCASLRPGQGKVEQYFGPGTRLTVT.

This clone was observed a few times. The CDR3, as DNA: TGTGCCAGCAGCCACCGGACAGGGTCATACGAGCAGTACTTC. Amino acid sequence: CASSHRTGSYEQYF. The V and J genes are TRBV7-9 and TRBJ2-7, with TRBD1 matching over 8 bases. This CDR3 comprises 14 residues. The V segment lost 5 bases and the J segment 4 bases; nucleotides outside the gene matches: 7. CDR1 is SEHNR, CDR2 FQNEAQ, per germline (reference sequence). Full variable domain (rest looked up from reference TRBV7-9 and TRBJ2-7): DTGVSQNPRHKITKRGQNVTFRCDPISEHNRLYWYRQTLGQGPEFLTYFQNEAQLEKSRLLSDRFSAERPKGSFSTLEIQRTEQGDSAMYLCASSHRTGSYEQYFGPGTRLTVT.

The chain links TRBV5-1 to TRBJ1-1; 9 bases agree with TRBD1. The trim removed 6 bases at V and 4 bases at J, leaving 7 bases unmatched. Germline V CDR1 and CDR2: SGHRS, YFSETQ. CDR3 length: 14 amino acids. The CDR3 DNA is TGCGCCAGCAACACCGGGACAGGGACCACTGAAGCTTTCTTT. This codes for CASNTGTGTTEAFF.

The J gene is TRBJ2-6, the V gene TRBV2; 7 positions match TRBD1. This CDR3 has 18 residues. V shed 4 bases, J shed 0 bases, and the junction held 9 bases outside the gene matches. Germline assignment: CDR1 SNHLY and CDR2 FYNNEI. CDR3 in amino acids: CASSGRTGAISGANVLTF. CDR3 sequence (DNA): TGTGCCAGCAGTGGAAGGACAGGTGCCATCTCTGGGGCCAACGTCCTGACTTTC. Combining the CDR3 with reference TRBV2 and TRBJ2-6 gives the whole variable domain EPEVTQTPSHQVTQMGQEVILRCVPISNHLYFYWYRQILGQKVEFLVSFYNNEISEKSEIFDDQFSVERPDGSNFTLKIRSTKLEDSAMYFCASSGRTGAISGANVLTFGAGSRLTVL.

This clone has just one count. The V gene is TRBV10-3, the J gene TRBJ1-5; 7 bases are shared with TRBD1. V lost 5 bases and J lost 5; bases outside the gene matches: 3. CDR3 length: 13 residues. The germline V gene encodes CDR1 ENHRY and CDR2 SYGVKD. The CDR3 region has the DNA TGTGCCATCAGTCTAGGGGGCGATCAGCCCCAGCATTTT. This encodes CAISLGGDQPQHF.

CDR3 sequence: CASSRSSGRAYEQYF. The CDR3 region has the DNA TGTGCCAGCAGCCGGTCCAGCGGGAGGGCCTACGAGCAGTACTTC. This rearrangement joins TRBV7-2 to TRBJ2-7; 10 positions agree with TRBD2. The CDR3 has 15 residues. Germline CDR1 is SGHTA and CDR2 is FQGNSA. The ends lost 5 bases at V and 2 bases at J; junction bases unmatched: 6.

The chain couples TRBV5-1 to TRBJ2-3; TRBD1 aligns across 8 bases. V shed 1 base, J shed 6 bases, and the junction held 7 bases outside the gene matches. CDR3 length: 15 amino acids. From germline, CDR1 is SGHRS and CDR2 YFSETQ. CDR3 DNA: TGCGCCAGCAGCTTGCCCCAGGGGGCCCTTGATACGCAGTATTTT. It encodes CASSLPQGALDTQYF.

J is TRBJ1-6 and V is TRBV7-9, with 7 positions matching TRBD1. The germline gives CDR1 SEHNR, CDR2 FQNEAQ (reference sequence). The CDR3 has 15 residues. The V and J ends lost 5 bases and 8 bases, in that order; junction bases with no gene match: 9. In DNA, the CDR3 is TGTGCCAGCAGCCCTAACAGGGGTGGAGATTCACCCCTCCACTTT. Translation gives CASSPNRGGDSPLHF.

This chain links TRBV5-1 with TRBJ2-3; TRBD1 matches at 7 bases. The CDR3 sequence is 16 residues long. Germline V gene data show CDR1 as SGHRS and CDR2 as YFSETQ. Trimming took 2 bases from V and 5 from J; bases not matched to a gene: 11. CDR3: CASSLNQRGRKDTQYF. CDR3 DNA sequence: TGCGCCAGCAGCTTAAACCAGAGGGGGCGGAAAGATACGCAGTATTTT.

The chain has TRBV11-3 and TRBJ1-1; D gene unclear. V dropped 5 bases and J dropped 6 bases, with 13 bases sitting between them. Germline V gene lookup returns CDR1 SGHNT and CDR2 YENEEA. The CDR3 totals 13 residues. CDR3 loop: CASSLAPRAEAFF. As DNA, the CDR3 is TGTGCCAGCAGCCTAGCCCCACGGGCTGAAGCTTTCTTT.

This chain links TRBV7-9 with TRBJ1-5; weak D call: TRBD1 (6 bases). The CDR3 totals 14 residues. Germline V gene sequence: CDR1 SEHNR, CDR2 FQNEAQ (reference sequence). V lost 3 bases, J lost 7 bases, and 13 bases lay in between. The CDR3 DNA follows: TGTGCCAGCAGCTTCCAGGGGTCGAACCAGCCCCAGCATTTT. Translating gives CASSFQGSNQPQHF.

The count of this clone is one. This chain links TRBV3-1 (or the pseudogene TRBV3-2) with TRBJ2-2; 7 nucleotides align to TRBD2. Germline V CDR1 and CDR2: LGHDT, YNNKEL (reference sequence). The V segment lost 4 bases and the J segment 4 bases; nucleotides outside the gene matches: 6. CDR3 size: 15 residues. CDR3 DNA sequence: TGTGCCAGCAGCCGGTCTAGCGGAATCACCGGGGAGCTGTTTTTT. It translates to CASSRSSGITGELFF.

This chain uses TRBV28 with TRBJ1-2; TRBD1 matches at 7 bases. The CDR3 totals 14 residues. Trimming cost V 6 bases and J 4 bases; bases outside gene matches: 8. The germline CDR1 and CDR2 sequences are MDHEN and SYDVKM. CDR3 residues: CASRPTGYLYGYTF. CDR3 DNA: TGTGCCAGCAGGCCGACAGGGTACCTCTATGGCTACACCTTC.

The chain is built from TRBV24-1 and TRBJ1-5; 8 positions agree with TRBD1. CDR1 is KGHDR, CDR2 SFDVKD, per germline. The CDR3 contains 15 residues. Trimming cost V 2 bases and J 3 bases; bases outside gene matches: 2. The CDR3 protein is CATSDSGGPNQPQHF. CDR3 in DNA: TGTGCCACCAGTGATTCAGGGGGCCCCAATCAGCCCCAGCATTTT.

The chain recombines TRBV19 with TRBJ1-5, with 10 positions matching TRBD1. V was clipped by 3 bases and J by 5 bases; unmatched bases: 4. This CDR3 has 15 residues. CDR1 and CDR2 (germline): LNHDA, SQIVND (reference sequence). CDR3 sequence reads: CASSILGQGHQPQHF. In nucleotides, the CDR3 is TGTGCCAGTAGTATCCTGGGACAGGGGCATCAGCCCCAGCATTTT.

The rearrangement links TRBV4-1 to TRBJ2-1; tentative D call: TRBD2 (6 bases). The germline V gene has CDR1 MGHRA and CDR2 YSYEKL. The CDR3 consists of 16 residues. Between the trimmed V and J ends, which lost 0 bases and 2 bases, there was a span of 11 bases. CDR3 DNA sequence: TGCGCCAGCAGCCAAGAATCTAGCGAGCCCTACAATGAGCAGTTCTTC. It encodes CASSQESSEPYNEQFF.

The chain has TRBV2 and TRBJ2-6; no firm D call. The CDR3 sequence is 17 residues long. V dropped 7 bases and J dropped 4 bases, with 20 bases sitting between them. Looked up from germline, CDR1 is SNHLY and CDR2 is FYNNEI. CDR3 region: CASTLWVEVPGANVLTF. CDR3 nucleotide sequence: TGTGCCAGCACCTTGTGGGTCGAGGTTCCGGGGGCCAACGTCCTGACTTTC. The variable domain in full, with the rest retrieved from reference TRBV2 and TRBJ2-6, is EPEVTQTPSHQVTQMGQEVILRCVPISNHLYFYWYRQILGQKVEFLVSFYNNEISEKSEIFDDQFSVERPDGSNFTLKIRSTKLEDSAMYFCASTLWVEVPGANVLTFGAGSRLTVL.

The chain recombines TRBV11-2 with TRBJ2-7; a weak D match, TRBD1 (5 bases). Germline V gene sequence: CDR1 SGHAT, CDR2 FQNNGV. The CDR3 sequence is 16 residues long. V lost 0 bases and J lost 2, with 14 bases in between. CDR3 nucleotides: TGTGCCAGCAGCTTAGAGTGGGGCAGGGAAACCTACGAGCAGTACTTC. It specifies CASSLEWGRETYEQYF.